The clone carrying this T cell receptor beta chain came up once. Germline V CDR1 and CDR2: DFQATT, SNEGSKA (reference sequence). Trimming at V came to 3 bases and at J to 7 bases, leaving 9 bases not matched to a gene. The CDR3 extends over 15 amino acids. This sample stems from a study of blood T cell repertoires in COVID-19. Overall study context: Spain, Italy and the United States supplied samples that represented acute and convalescent COVID-19. Sample material is recorded as cDNA or gDNA derived from T cells, B-cell-depleted T cells, or PBMCs.

In the authors' workflow: Nucleated cell number was recorded as an estimate derived from reference gene primer amplification. Here immunoSEQ multiplex PCR was the method, and the copy in TCRdb shows in-frame clones only, minus some. V and J calls and clone size are as listed in that table; D and trimming were resolved from the DNA. Of 200,000 to 300,000 clones in the sample, 80% to 90% were seen once. The chain links TRBV20-1 to TRBJ2-2; 9 bases line up with TRBD2. The specimen was peripheral blood. The receptor was derived from a man aged 45 to 65 with acute or convalescent COVID-19. CDR3 DNA sequence: TGCAGTGCTAGTAGGCGGGAGGGTATCGGCGGGGAGCTGTTTTTT. Protein: CSASRREGIGGELFF.